The T cell receptor beta chain described here comes from a study of blood T cell repertoires in COVID-19 (dated by TCRdb to 2019 to 2021). General notes on the study: Samples covering the acute and convalescent phases of COVID-19 were provided by collaborators in the United States, Italy and Spain. The prospective study material was composed of cDNA or gDNA derived from T cells, B-cell-depleted T cells, or PBMCs. The dataset comprised deeply sampled blood TCRbeta repertoires from subjects exposed to, actively infected with, or recovered from COVID-19. A freely available public database, intended as a resource for researchers studying the immune response to SARS-CoV-2, is where the repertoires were released. The samples were drawn from the first 160 participants of the ongoing ImmuneRACE study and from 1,254 subjects provided by 6 global collaborators. A de-identified subject ID, COVID-19 status, age in years and sex were almost always included in the sample metadata. Where available, HLA class I and class II types were obtained from metadata supplied by the sample provider rather than from assay-based typing.

Participants in the prospective study were enrolled through a virtual design, were aged about 18 to 89 years, and lived in about 25 United States geographic areas. To assign participants to cohorts, the prospective study relied on clinical history that participants themselves reported in a screening survey and a study questionnaire. ImmuneRACE Cohort 3 recovered participants were defined by two consecutive negative NP/OP PCR tests, healthcare professional clearance, or symptom resolution. In the prospective study, whole blood, serum and a nasopharyngeal or oropharyngeal swab were collected from each participant by mobile phlebotomists. Additional blood draws and questionnaires over an approximately 2-month period could optionally be provided by prospective study participants. Prospective study blood samples were shipped either frozen or at room temperature before DNA extraction. What the work shows at the level of the full study, not this receptor alone: The amount of clinical and demographic metadata varied by source and participant and was provided uncurated.

TCRbeta CDR3 regions were amplified from genomic DNA using the immunoSEQ Assay, a bias-controlled multiplex PCR. Per the original workflow: Nucleated cell counts per sample were estimated from amplification of reference gene primers within the assay. To quantify the absolute abundance of each unique TCRbeta CDR3 rearrangement, sequence reads were collapsed and filtered. For each sample, productive Simpson clonality was calculated by taking the square root of Simpson's diversity index across productive rearrangements. In its TCRdb copy, this immuneACCESS table keeps in-frame sequences only and misses some clones. Where compared with another copy, unresolved V genes explain less than half of these, and the others have no known cause. The DNA was the basis for D and trimming; V, J and clone size are from that table. The sample table shows a few hundred thousand clones, and 70% to 90% are seen once. The ten largest clones add up to 3.5% to 4.5% of the sample.

As to this clone: Its antigen is currently not known. There are no base qualities to consult, and no much larger clone falls within one base.

The sequence was obtained from a man aged 25-45 years who had recovered from COVID-19. The sample was PBMCs or T cells enriched from blood (not recorded which).

The nucleotide sequence reads TGTGCCAGCAGCTTATCGGCAGGGATTACCCTCTATGGCTACACCTTC. Its protein product is CASSLSAGITLYGYTF. The chain couples TRBV11-2 to TRBJ1-2, and the D gene may be TRBD1, 5 bases matching. CDR1 is given as SGHAT and CDR2 as FQNNGV, both from the germline V gene. Inclusive of the bounding cysteine and phenylalanine, the CDR3 is 16 residues long. The DNA shown is the 48-base CDR3, in frame from base 1. Trimming takes 2 bases from V and 4 bases from J, and the germline ends sit 17 bases apart.